These 23 T cell receptor beta chains were all obtained from the same sample, sequenced in a study of cytomegalovirus exposure and HLA in healthy donors. Amplification used 60 Vbeta primers and 13 Jbeta primers. Generated by immunoSEQ multiplex PCR, the TCRdb table keeps only in-frame clones and is missing some. Of roughly 120,000 clones in the sample, 60% to 85% were seen once. Sequences were obtained from PBMCs. The receptors shown here come from a human donor in good health.

A note on this clone: At one of its ends the junction is not consistent with the germline gene, which may arise from a read error. The CDR3 DNA reads as TGCGCCAGCAGCCCCCCAGGCGGGGGGGCGAGGTGGGTCTTC. This translates into CASSPPGGGARWVF. The V gene is TRBV5-1, the J gene TRBJ2-7; TRBD2 matches at 9 bases. The CDR3 consists of 14 residues. Germline V gene data show CDR1 as SGHRS and CDR2 as YFSETQ. The full variable domain, completed using reference TRBV5-1 and TRBJ2-7, is KAGVTQTPRYLIKTRGQQVTLSCSPISGHRSVSWYQQTPGQGLQFLFEYFSETQRNKGNFPGRFSGRQFSNSRSEMNVSTLELGDSALYLCASSPPGGGARWVFGPGTRLTVT.

This chain joins TRBV27 and TRBJ2-1; TRBD1 matches at 7 bases. Germline loops: CDR1 MNHEY, CDR2 SMNVEV (reference sequence). The V gene end was trimmed by 5 bases and the J gene end by 9 bases; junction bases not matched to a gene: 7. This CDR3 has 13 amino acids. The CDR3 sequence is CASSVTGAGEQFF. The CDR3 DNA follows: TGTGCCAGCAGTGTAACAGGGGCGGGTGAGCAGTTCTTC.

The chain uses TRBV4-1 and TRBJ1-2; tentatively, D is TRBD1 (6 bases). The CDR3 is 15 amino acids. In germline, CDR1 is MGHRA, CDR2 YSYEKL. V lost 0 bases, J lost 2 bases, and 10 bases lay in between. CDR3 coding DNA: TGCGCCAGCAGCCAAGAAATAGGACAGAACTATGGCTACACCTTC. Protein: CASSQEIGQNYGYTF.

The chain is built from TRBV27 and TRBJ2-7; maybe TRBD2 (7 bases). Germline assignment: CDR1 MNHEY and CDR2 SMNVEV (reference sequence). The length of the CDR3 is 15 residues. V gave up 4 bases and J gave up 7 bases, with 20 bases separating them. CDR3 loop: CASSSTGRGVWEQYF. The CDR3 DNA follows: TGTGCCAGCAGTTCAACAGGGAGGGGGGTTTGGGAGCAGTACTTC.

The chain joins TRBV6-1 to TRBJ2-5; maybe TRBD2 (5 bases). V shed 3 bases and J shed 2 bases, with 19 bases lying between them. Germline V CDR1 and CDR2: MNHNS, SASEGT. This CDR3 is 17 amino acids long. The CDR3 DNA is TGTGCCAGCAGTGACGTATTTGGGAGTGGGATACAAGAGACCCAGTACTTC. Its protein is CASSDVFGSGIQETQYF.

The V call is TRBV11-2, the J call TRBJ2-7, with TRBD2 matching over 11 bases. The germline V gene encodes CDR1 SGHAT and CDR2 FQNNGV. V was clipped by 2 bases and J by 7 bases; unmatched bases: 4. The CDR3 contains 14 residues. The CDR3 DNA follows: TGTGCCAGCAGCTTACTAGCGGGGGGCCTAGAGCAGTACTTC. Protein sequence: CASSLLAGGLEQYF.

J is TRBJ1-1 and V is TRBV2; TRBD1 is a possible D gene (6 bases). Per germline, CDR1 SNHLY and CDR2 FYNNEI. Trimming removed 8 bases from V and 7 bases from J, with 17 bases in between. The CDR3 has 13 amino acids. CDR3 protein: CASGDRTYNEAFF. The CDR3 nucleotides are TGTGCCAGCGGCGACAGGACATACAATGAAGCTTTCTTT.

This clone showed up just a few times. This sequence joins TRBV7-2 and TRBJ2-7, with a possible D match to TRBD1 (6 bases). The CDR3 sequence is 15 residues long. Per germline, CDR1 SGHTA and CDR2 FQGNSA. Deletions cut 4 bases from V and 5 bases from J, with 18 bases between. The CDR3 is CASSYQAQGNHEQYF. The DNA for the CDR3 is TGTGCCAGCAGCTACCAAGCACAGGGAAACCACGAGCAGTACTTC.

This sequence joins TRBV2 and TRBJ2-2; D possibly corresponds to TRBD2 (7 bases). Germline V lookup: CDR1 SNHLY, CDR2 FYNNEI. V lost 10 bases, J lost 4 bases, and 16 bases lay in between. The CDR3 spans 14 residues. The chain's CDR3 is CAILGGPGTGELFF. CDR3 bases: TGTGCCATACTGGGGGGGCCGGGCACCGGGGAGCTGTTTTTT.

This sequence joins TRBV5-1 and TRBJ2-2; 7 nucleotides align to TRBD2. CDR1 is SGHRS, CDR2 YFSETQ, per germline. The CDR3 has 15 residues. The V gene end was trimmed by 1 base and the J gene end by 1 base; junction bases not matched to a gene: 1. CDR3 in amino acids: CASSLTGGNTGELFF. The CDR3 region has the DNA TGCGCCAGCAGCTTGACGGGGGGGAACACCGGGGAGCTGTTTTTT. Looking up the rest from reference TRBV5-1 and TRBJ2-2 gives the full variable domain: KAGVTQTPRYLIKTRGQQVTLSCSPISGHRSVSWYQQTPGQGLQFLFEYFSETQRNKGNFPGRFSGRQFSNSRSEMNVSTLELGDSALYLCASSLTGGNTGELFFGEGSRLTVL.

V usage is TRBV29-1 and J usage is TRBJ1-2; D gene unclear. V was clipped by 3 bases and J by 10 bases, with 18 bases between them. Per the germline V gene, CDR1 is SQVTM and CDR2 is ANQGSEA. There are 13 residues in the CDR3. CDR3 nucleotides: TGCAGCGTTGAGCCCGAGACGGAGCGCTCCTACACCTTC. Translated: CSVEPETERSYTF.

This sequence joins TRBV14 and TRBJ2-7; D ambiguous. The CDR3 runs to 13 residues. From germline, CDR1 is SGHDN and CDR2 FVKESK. With 4 bases removed from V and 2 bases from J, the gap between germline ends came to 9 bases. In nucleotides, the CDR3 is TGTGCCAGCAGCCGCACGGCGGCCTACGAGCAGTACTTC. Translation gives CASSRTAAYEQYF. The complete variable domain, with remaining parts taken from reference TRBV14 and TRBJ2-7, reads EAGVTQFPSHSVIEKGQTVTLRCDPISGHDNLYWYRRVMGKEIKFLLHFVKESKQDESGMPNNRFLAERTGGTYSTLKVQPAELEDSGVYFCASSRTAAYEQYFGPGTRLTVT.

This sequence joins TRBV4-3 and TRBJ1-2, with TRBD1 matching over 8 bases. With V trimmed by 3 bases and J by 6 bases, 3 bases remained unmatched. CDR3 size: 13 residues. Looked up from germline, CDR1 is LGHNA and CDR2 is YSLEER. CDR3 in amino acids: CASSHGQGNGYTF. The CDR3 nucleotides are TGCGCCAGCAGCCACGGACAGGGAAATGGCTACACCTTC.

The chain is built from TRBV7-6 and TRBJ2-7; the D is unclear. The CDR3 length is 14 residues. CDR1 is SGHVS, CDR2 FNYEAQ, per germline. V gave up 1 base and J gave up 2 bases, with 9 bases separating them. CDR3 protein: CASSLVGRTYEQYF. The CDR3 coding sequence is TGTGCCAGCAGCTTAGTTGGCAGAACCTACGAGCAGTACTTC.

The V call is TRBV9, the J call TRBJ2-5; D possibly corresponds to TRBD2 (6 bases). Trimming removed 2 bases at V and 1 base at J, with 12 bases between. This CDR3 is 15 amino acids long. The germline V gene encodes CDR1 SGDLS and CDR2 YYNGEE. The CDR3, as DNA: TGTGCCAGCAGCGTTCCGGGACTCACCCAAGAGACCCAGTACTTC. Protein sequence: CASSVPGLTQETQYF.

Worth noting for this clone: One end of the junction is discordant with germline, which a read error may explain. The rearrangement joins TRBV7-9 to TRBJ2-5, with a tentative D call TRBD2 (5 bases). This CDR3 has 12 residues. Germline V gene data show CDR1 as SEHNR and CDR2 as FQNEAQ (reference sequence). The CDR3 region has the DNA TGTTCCAGCAGCGGAAGGAGGGAGACCCAGTACTTC. Translating it yields CSSSGRRETQYF. Full variable domain (outside the CDR3, taken from reference TRBV7-9 and TRBJ2-5): DTGVSQNPRHKITKRGQNVTFRCDPISEHNRLYWYRQTLGQGPEFLTYFQNEAQLEKSRLLSDRFSAERPKGSFSTLEIQRTEQGDSAMYLCSSSGRRETQYFGPGTRLLVL.

V and J are TRBV9 and TRBJ2-4; TRBD2 aligns across 8 bases. This CDR3 is built from 16 residues. V lost 4 bases and J lost 3; bases outside the gene matches: 9. The germline V gene encodes CDR1 SGDLS and CDR2 YYNGEE. The CDR3 sequence: CASSQTAGAYKNIQYF. CDR3 coding DNA: TGTGCCAGCAGCCAAACAGCGGGGGCATACAAAAACATTCAGTACTTC.

This clone was counted between two and nine times. V is TRBV5-1 and J is TRBJ1-5; no reliable D call. This CDR3 region has 14 residues. CDR1 and CDR2 from the germline V gene are SGHRS and YFSETQ. Between the trimmed V and J ends, which lost 0 bases and 4 bases, there was a span of 8 bases. The CDR3 loop is CASSLGSGNQPQHF. In DNA, the CDR3 is TGCGCCAGCAGCTTGGGGTCCGGTAATCAGCCCCAGCATTTT. Full variable domain (outside the CDR3, taken from reference TRBV5-1 and TRBJ1-5): KAGVTQTPRYLIKTRGQQVTLSCSPISGHRSVSWYQQTPGQGLQFLFEYFSETQRNKGNFPGRFSGRQFSNSRSEMNVSTLELGDSALYLCASSLGSGNQPQHFGDGTRLSIL.

The rearrangement joins TRBV6-1 to TRBJ2-7; the match to TRBD2 covers 11 bases. CDR1 and CDR2 from the germline V gene are MNHNS and SASEGT. The ends lost 6 bases at V and 1 base at J; junction bases unmatched: 5. The CDR3 runs 15 residues. In nucleotides, the CDR3 is TGTGCCAGCAGACCGACTAGCGGGGCTTCCTACGAGCAGTACTTC. Translating it yields CASRPTSGASYEQYF.

The chain joins TRBV11-2 to TRBJ2-2, with D tentatively TRBD2 (5 bases). Germline lookup yields CDR1 SGHAT and CDR2 FQNNGV. V was pared by 1 base and J by 2 bases, with 14 bases between. This CDR3 contains 17 residues. Here the CDR3 DNA reads TGTGCCAGCAGCTTAGGTACTTGGACTTTAAACACCGGGGAGCTGTTTTTT. Protein: CASSLGTWTLNTGELFF.

The gene calls are TRBV5-1 and TRBJ1-1, with TRBD1 matching over 7 bases. Per the germline V gene, CDR1 is SGHRS and CDR2 is YFSETQ. V was pared by 4 bases and J by 1 base, with 4 bases of the junction left unmatched. CDR3 size: 14 residues. The chain's CDR3 is CASSTGQTNTEAFF. DNA for the CDR3: TGCGCCAGCAGCACGGGACAGACGAACACTGAAGCTTTCTTT.

The V and J genes are TRBV11-2 and TRBJ2-7; a possible D gene is TRBD1 (6 bases). The CDR3 is 16 residues long. Trimming pared 1 base from V and 2 bases from J, leaving 15 bases between. The germline CDR1 and CDR2 sequences are SGHAT and FQNNGV. The CDR3: CASSLVSGQYPYEQYF. CDR3 sequence (DNA): TGTGCCAGCAGCTTAGTTTCCGGACAGTACCCCTACGAGCAGTACTTC.

The rearrangement joins TRBV6-5 to TRBJ2-2, with 10 bases identical to TRBD2. The CDR3 length is 16 residues. CDR1 is MNHEY, CDR2 SVGAGI, per germline. The ends lost 4 bases at V and 5 bases at J; junction bases unmatched: 7. CDR3 sequence: CASSSPAGGHTGELFF. In DNA form, the CDR3 reads TGTGCCAGCAGTTCCCCAGCGGGGGGGCATACCGGGGAGCTGTTTTTT.